This paragraph reports one TCR beta chain. The clone's antigen remains unknown. No per-base quality is available; no much larger clone lies one base away. TCRbeta CDR3 regions were amplified from genomic DNA by means of the immunoSEQ Assay, a bias-controlled multiplex PCR. The authors processed their data as follows. The number of nucleated cells in each sample was estimated from the amplification of reference gene primers within the assay. To quantify the absolute abundance of each unique TCRbeta CDR3 rearrangement, sequence reads were collapsed and filtered. For each sample, productive Simpson clonality was calculated by taking the square root of Simpson's diversity index across productive rearrangements. TCRdb stores this immuneACCESS table with in-frame sequences only. Part of the clones is absent; in the studies checked, under half of the shortfall reflects unresolved V genes, and no reason is known for the rest. The V and J calls and clone size are taken from that table; D and trimming were inferred from the DNA. The table for this sample lists over 200,000 clones; about 86% of them were counted only once. The ten largest make up 1.5% of the sample.

These data originate in a study of blood T cell repertoires in COVID-19 (dated by TCRdb to 2019 to 2021). Study-level background: The collaborator samples originated in the United States, Italy and Spain and spanned the acute and convalescent phases of COVID-19. A de-identified subject ID, COVID-19 status, age in years and sex were almost always included in the sample metadata. Samples came from the ongoing ImmuneRACE study (first 160 participants) plus 1,254 subjects from 6 global collaborators. The material from the prospective study consisted of cDNA or gDNA derived from T cells, B-cell-depleted T cells, or PBMCs. Where HLA class I and class II types were available, the types were taken from metadata supplied by the sample provider, not from assay-based typing. The dataset comprised deeply sampled blood TCRbeta repertoires from subjects exposed to, actively infected with, or recovered from COVID-19. A freely available public database, intended as a resource for researchers studying the immune response to SARS-CoV-2, is where the repertoires were released.

V sheds 6 bases and J sheds 6 bases, leaving 11 bases between their ends. CDR1 is given as KGHDR and CDR2 as SFDVKD, both from the germline V gene. The CDR3 measures 12 amino acids from cysteine to phenylalanine. The retained sequence is limited to the CDR3, 36 bases, with the frame set at the first base. The collaborating institutions used their own protocols to collect whole blood in K2EDTA tubes. For TCRbeta analysis, collaborators shipped samples as frozen whole blood, isolated PBMCs, or DNA extracted from either of those sample types. The paper as a whole reports these results and caveats: The quantity of clinical and demographic metadata differed by source and by participant and was supplied without curation.

This chain joins TRBV24-1 to TRBJ2-7; the D segment could be TRBD1, given 6 matching bases. The specimen sequenced was peripheral blood. This receptor was taken from a man between 18 and 29 years old with active or convalescent COVID-19. The CDR3 reads CATSWGPSEQYF. The nucleotides read TGTGCCACCAGTTGGGGGCCGAGCGAGCAGTACTTC.